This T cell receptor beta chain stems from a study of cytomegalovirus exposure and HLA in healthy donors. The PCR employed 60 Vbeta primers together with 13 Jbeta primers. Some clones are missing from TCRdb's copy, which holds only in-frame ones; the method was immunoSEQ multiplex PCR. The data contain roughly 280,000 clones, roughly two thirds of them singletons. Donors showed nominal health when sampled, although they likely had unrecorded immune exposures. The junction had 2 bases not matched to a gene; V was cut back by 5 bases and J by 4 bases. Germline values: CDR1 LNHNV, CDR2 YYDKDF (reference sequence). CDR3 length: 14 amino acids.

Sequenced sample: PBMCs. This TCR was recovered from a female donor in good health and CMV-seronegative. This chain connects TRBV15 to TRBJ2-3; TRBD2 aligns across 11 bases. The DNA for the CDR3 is TGTGCCACCAGCGGACTAGCGGGTTCAGATACGCAGTATTTT. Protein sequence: CATSGLAGSDTQYF.